This T cell receptor (beta chain) was profiled in a study of cytomegalovirus exposure and HLA in healthy donors. Study-level findings and limits: It was reported that the classifier diagnosed cytomegalovirus status with high specificity and sensitivity in both the original and validation cohorts. Roughly 170 TCR beta chains were listed as cytomegalovirus-associated. The majority of CMV-associated TCR beta chains were reported as apparently HLA-restricted in a later analysis. Segments of the TCR beta V type were, in most cases, productive about 87% or about 30% of the time in an earlier analysis.

As to this clone: Its target is not known.

The germline V gene has CDR1 MNHNS and CDR2 SASEGT. Between the trimmed V and J ends, which lost 7 bases and 1 base, there was a span of 14 bases. This CDR3 is 14 amino acids long. This PCR relied on a set of 60 Vbeta primers and 13 Jbeta primers. Using immunoSEQ multiplex PCR, the repertoire was profiled, and TCRdb retains in-frame clones only, with some absent. Its table lists about 110,000 clones. Specimen: PBMCs. V is TRBV6-1 and J is TRBJ2-7, with D possibly being TRBD2 (5 bases). This TCR was sampled from a man aged 25-45 years in good health and CMV-seronegative. The CDR3 loop reads CASTRAAESYEQYF. CDR3 in DNA: TGTGCCAGCACTCGAGCGGCAGAATCCTACGAGCAGTACTTC.